This T cell receptor (beta chain) came from a study of T cell responses to AZD1222 COVID-19 vaccine. CDR1 is SQVTM and CDR2 is ANQGSEA in the germline V gene. The CDR3 has 13 residues. The junction had 4 bases not matched to a gene; V was cut back by 5 bases and J by 2 bases. Second doses that came at about 4 or about 12 weeks were put together. On this clone: The antigen is undetermined.

General study results and limits: Among the donors, most were white British and more were female, and clonal diversity was possibly underestimated. The study identified only 6 or 7 AZD1222 recipients as seropositive at baseline. Unmutated variant regions are reportedly the target of nearly half of TCRs that are spike-specific.

Assay used: immunoSEQ multiplex PCR; TCRdb lists only in-frame clones, some missing. The repertoire includes under 30,000 clones, roughly 84% of them detected once, and 34% sits in the top ten. The source material was peripheral blood, sampled 28 days after the second AZD1222 dose. This TCR derives from an adult who received the AZD1222 COVID-19 vaccine. This chain links TRBV29-1 with TRBJ2-3; 7 nucleotides align to TRBD2. CDR3 region: CSVWRGITDTQYF. The CDR3 nucleotides read TGCAGCGTTTGGCGGGGGATCACAGATACGCAGTATTTT.